What follows are 23 T cell receptor beta chains derived from one specimen sequenced in a study of CD8+ T cells in alopecia areata. Sequencing used cDNA as its template, made by extracting RNA and reverse transcribing it. Clones were read by immunoSEQ multiplex PCR, and TCRdb kept only the in-frame ones, dropping some. The sample shows fewer than 150,000 clones, about two fifths of them seen only once. The sequenced sample consisted of CD4+ T cells sorted from blood. All receptors derive from a human donor with alopecia areata.

V usage is TRBV15 and J usage is TRBJ2-7, with D perhaps matching TRBD2 (6 bases). Germline loops: CDR1 LNHNV, CDR2 YYDKDF (reference sequence). The CDR3 runs to 15 residues. V was pared by 0 bases and J by 5 bases, with 14 bases between. The DNA for the CDR3 is TGTGCCACCAGCAGAGATCCCGGCGGGGTCGACGAGCAGTACTTC. Its protein product is CATSRDPGGVDEQYF.

The table lists this clone with a few counts. The chain uses TRBV29-1 and TRBJ1-1, with 8 nucleotides matching TRBD1. V was pared by 4 bases and J by 5 bases, with 6 bases of the junction left unmatched. The CDR3 sequence is 13 residues long. The germline gives CDR1 SQVTM, CDR2 ANQGSEA. The CDR3 loop is CSVGRGHGTEAFF. The CDR3 region has the DNA TGCAGCGTTGGCAGGGGGCATGGTACTGAAGCTTTCTTT. Filled out from reference TRBV29-1 and TRBJ1-1, the complete variable domain reads SAVISQKPSRDICQRGTSLTIQCQVDSQVTMMFWYRQQPGQSLTLIATANQGSEATYESGFVIDKFPISRPNLTFSTLTVSNMSPEDSSIYLCSVGRGHGTEAFFGQGTRLTVV.

This clone has a handful of counts. The CDR3 reads CSVDWGQTEAFF. The CDR3 DNA is TGCAGCGTTGACTGGGGTCAAACTGAAGCTTTCTTT. The gene calls are TRBV29-1 and TRBJ1-1; no reliable D call. Trimming left V 3 bases short and J 5 bases short, with 10 bases between. There are 12 residues in the CDR3. The germline V gene encodes CDR1 SQVTM and CDR2 ANQGSEA.

This clone was seen a few times. DNA of the CDR3: TGTGCCAGCAGCCAAGAATCCGGGACAGGGGCCTACGAGCAGTACTTC. Translation: CASSQESGTGAYEQYF. J is TRBJ2-7 and V is TRBV14, with TRBD1 matching over 10 bases. There are 16 residues in the CDR3. CDR1 is SGHDN and CDR2 is FVKESK in the germline V gene. V was clipped by 0 bases and J by 2 bases; unmatched bases: 4. Looking up the rest from reference TRBV14 and TRBJ2-7 gives the full variable domain: EAGVTQFPSHSVIEKGQTVTLRCDPISGHDNLYWYRRVMGKEIKFLLHFVKESKQDESGMPNNRFLAERTGGTYSTLKVQPAELEDSGVYFCASSQESGTGAYEQYFGPGTRLTVT.

This clone has only a few counts. The chain recombines TRBV23-1 with TRBJ2-3, with D perhaps matching TRBD2 (5 bases). TRBV23-1 is treated as an ORF (open reading frame) with a function not yet certain. The CDR3 contains 14 residues. The V end lost 8 bases, the J end lost 2 bases, and 14 bases lay between the germline ends. The CDR3 here is CASPGILFTDTQYF. Written as DNA, the CDR3 is TGCGCCAGCCCGGGGATCTTATTCACAGATACGCAGTATTTT.

This clone was seen a handful of times. J is TRBJ2-2 and V is TRBV29-1, with D perhaps matching TRBD1 (6 bases). The CDR3 consists of 15 residues. V was pared by 6 bases and J by 0 bases, with 14 bases between. The germline CDR1 and CDR2 sequences are SQVTM and ANQGSEA. The CDR3 here is CSVTSGTSNTGELFF. DNA of the CDR3: TGCAGCGTCACCTCCGGGACATCGAACACCGGGGAGCTGTTTTTT.

V and J are TRBV4-1 and TRBJ2-3; TRBD2 agrees at 11 bases. The CDR3 is 19 amino acids. Germline values: CDR1 MGHRA, CDR2 YSYEKL. After removal of 2 bases from V and 0 bases from J, the junction contained 10 bases not matched to a gene. DNA of the CDR3: TGCGCCAGCAGCCAACCCCTAGCGGGGGGACGATCTAGCACAGATACGCAGTATTTT. It specifies CASSQPLAGGRSSTDTQYF.

This clone was seen a few times. The rearrangement joins TRBV7-6 to TRBJ2-7, with D uncertain. The CDR3 spans 15 residues. Germline assignment: CDR1 SGHVS and CDR2 FNYEAQ. V was pared by 5 bases and J by 1 base, with 15 bases between. CDR3 in DNA: TGTGCCAGCAGCGTCGACACAGACCCTTCCTACGAGCAGTACTTC. Residues: CASSVDTDPSYEQYF.

The table lists this clone with a few counts. This sequence joins TRBV29-1 and TRBJ2-5; possible D gene TRBD2, 5 bases. The last part of the DNA fits TRBJ2-7 better; the J call may be wrong. From germline, CDR1 is SQVTM and CDR2 ANQGSEA. This CDR3 region has 11 residues. As DNA, the CDR3 is TGCAGCGTTGACCCCGGGGACGAGCAGTACTTC. As protein: CSVDPGDEQYF.

J is TRBJ2-5 and V is TRBV27; 8 bases line up with TRBD1. The CDR3 extends over 15 amino acids. J lost 7 bases, V lost 4 bases, and 11 bases had no gene match. Germline V lookup: CDR1 MNHEY, CDR2 SMNVEV (reference sequence). The CDR3 sequence: CASSSQGQGYGTQYF. The DNA of the CDR3 is TGTGCCAGCAGTTCCCAAGGACAGGGTTATGGGACCCAGTACTTC.

The chain employs TRBV25-1 and TRBJ2-1; D call uncertain. The CDR3 extends over 15 amino acids. V gave up 2 bases and J gave up 4 bases, with 12 bases separating them. Germline V gene data show CDR1 as MGHDK and CDR2 as SYGVNS. CDR3 bases: TGTGCCAGCAGTGAACTTTTCCGCGAGTACAATGAGCAGTTCTTC. This translates into CASSELFREYNEQFF.

V is TRBV29-1 and J is TRBJ2-1; TRBD2 might be the D (5 bases). This CDR3 comprises 15 residues. V shed 0 bases and J shed 3 bases, with 12 bases lying between them. The germline V gene has CDR1 SQVTM and CDR2 ANQGSEA. The CDR3 loop reads CSVEDPAEVYNEQFF. CDR3 coding DNA: TGCAGCGTTGAAGATCCAGCGGAGGTCTACAATGAGCAGTTCTTC.

This chain links TRBV7-2 with TRBJ2-1; weak D call: TRBD2 (5 bases). V lost 6 bases and J lost 9, with 15 bases in between. The CDR3 consists of 13 residues. Germline V gene lookup returns CDR1 SGHTA and CDR2 FQGNSA. CDR3 protein: CASRLILVSEQFF. CDR3 nucleotide sequence: TGTGCCAGCAGACTTATACTAGTATCTGAGCAGTTCTTC.

A few counts support this clone. The rearrangement links TRBV29-1 to TRBJ1-1; the D is unclear. The germline V gene has CDR1 SQVTM and CDR2 ANQGSEA. This CDR3 has 12 residues. V was clipped by 7 bases and J by 2 bases, with 11 bases between them. DNA of the CDR3: TGCAGCGCTTCAGGTGGTAACACTGAAGCTTTCTTT. Protein sequence: CSASGGNTEAFF.

Only a few counts were recorded for this clone. The chain combines TRBV4-3 with TRBJ1-1; 11 bases align to TRBD1. With V trimmed by 0 bases and J by 4 bases, 1 base remained unmatched. Germline lookup yields CDR1 LGHNA and CDR2 YSLEER. CDR3 length: 15 amino acids. The CDR3 loop reads CASSQDGTGGTEAFF. The CDR3 DNA sequence: TGCGCCAGCAGCCAAGATGGGACAGGGGGCACTGAAGCTTTCTTT.

This clone was seen a few times. The CDR3 DNA reads as TGTGCCAGCTCACCGATTGGGACCAAAAACATTCAGTACTTC. Amino acid sequence: CASSPIGTKNIQYF. The genes are TRBV18 and TRBJ2-4, with D unclear. Germline-derived CDR1 and CDR2 are KGHSH and LQKENI. Trimming took 3 bases from V and 2 from J, leaving 8 bases between them. The CDR3 spans 14 residues.

This sequence joins TRBV5-6 and TRBJ1-2; maybe TRBD1 (6 bases). CDR1 and CDR2 from the germline V gene are SGHDT and YYEEEE. This CDR3 comprises 15 residues. V was trimmed by 5 bases and J by 7 bases, leaving 21 bases between them. CDR3 residues: CASRYRDIHTGGYTF. DNA for the CDR3: TGTGCCAGCAGGTACCGGGACATCCATACGGGTGGCTACACCTTC.

This clone showed up just a few times. The chain uses TRBV7-2 and TRBJ2-7, with 13 bases aligning to TRBD2. The trim removed 5 bases at V and 11 bases at J, leaving 15 bases unmatched. The CDR3 runs to 16 residues. Per the germline V gene, CDR1 is SGHTA and CDR2 is FQGNSA. The CDR3 region has the DNA TGTGCCAGCAGCCCACAACTAGGGACTAGCGGGGCCGCGGAGTACTTC. Encoded protein: CASSPQLGTSGAAEYF.

The chain links TRBV29-1 to TRBJ2-3; D possibly corresponds to TRBD1 (6 bases). Germline lookup yields CDR1 SQVTM and CDR2 ANQGSEA. V was clipped by 6 bases and J by 2 bases, with 15 bases between them. This CDR3 contains 14 residues. The CDR3, as DNA: TGCAGCGTGATGGGGACATCTACCACAGATACGCAGTATTTT. It is translated as CSVMGTSTTDTQYF.

J is TRBJ1-5 and V is TRBV29-1; D remains unclear. CDR1 and CDR2 (germline): SQVTM, ANQGSEA. This CDR3 contains 15 residues. V was shortened by 2 bases and J by 2 bases, with 13 bases between the two germline ends. DNA for the CDR3: TGCAGCGTTGAAACCGGGTTGGGCGGCAATCAGCCCCAGCATTTT. It is translated as CSVETGLGGNQPQHF.

This clone appeared a few times. V is TRBV10-3 and J is TRBJ2-5; either TRBD1 or TRBD2 may supply D (6 bases each). Germline CDR1 is ENHRY and CDR2 is SYGVKD. This CDR3 spans 13 amino acids. Trimming stripped 6 bases from V and 2 bases from J, with 10 bases between. CDR3 residues: CAIREGQQETQYF. The CDR3 DNA sequence: TGTGCCATCAGGGAGGGACAACAAGAGACCCAGTACTTC.

The V gene is TRBV2, the J gene TRBJ2-1; D might be TRBD1 (6 bases). The CDR3 length is 12 residues. Germline V gene data show CDR1 as SNHLY and CDR2 as FYNNEI. V lost 6 bases, J lost 14 bases, and 17 bases lay in between. The CDR3 nucleotides are TGTGCCAGCAGGCAGGGGTCCCGACTTAAGTTCTTC. Its translation is CASRQGSRLKFF.

The chain carries TRBV5-1 and TRBJ2-4; maybe TRBD2 (5 bases). Germline V gene data show CDR1 as SGHRS and CDR2 as YFSETQ. CDR3 length: 17 residues. Trimming took 0 bases from V and 1 from J, leaving 14 bases between them. CDR3 loop: CASSLERVNSAKNIQYF. The CDR3 DNA reads TGCGCCAGCAGCTTGGAGAGGGTAAACTCGGCCAAAAACATTCAGTACTTC.